The sequence of this TCR beta chain was determined in a study of blood T cells in healthy people across ages. This clonotype was counted between two and nine times. Primed by a sample-barcoded 5' primer and a J-beta primer mix, a second PCR proceeded for roughly 6 to 12 cycles. TCRdb re-called the 5' RACE reads through MiXCR, storing one row per CDR3 protein. The sample holds 1.5 million to 2 million distinct CDR3 sequences, about 28% seen once. Germline V gene sequence: CDR1 DFQATT, CDR2 SNEGSKA (reference sequence). The V gene lost 2 bases and the J gene lost 1 base, with 11 bases spanning the gap. This CDR3 has 14 amino acids.

This TCR was sampled from a woman aged 25 to 39 in good health. Sequenced sample: blood. This sequence joins TRBV20-1 and TRBJ1-1; D is undetermined. The CDR3 protein is CSARHTDRNTEAFF. The CDR3 DNA reads as TGCAGTGCTAGACACACAGACCGGAACACTGAAGCTTTCTTT.